This TCR beta chain was captured in a study of shared clonotypes between healthy human individuals. Assay: immunoSEQ multiplex PCR; the TCRdb copy retains only in-frame clones and omits some. The data show just over 2,000,000 clones, just under 95% seen once. Regarding the study as a whole: Among donors, the sharing of clonotypes was expected to be influenced by sequencing depth.

CD8 cells classed as naive were CD45RO-negative and positively selected for CCR7, excluding terminally differentiated effector memory CD45RA+ cells. V shed 7 bases and J shed 0 bases, with 10 bases lying between them. The CDR3 contains 15 residues. CDR1 and CDR2 from the germline V gene are PRHDT and FYEKMQ (reference sequence). About this clone itself: Its antigen is unknown.

V usage is TRBV13 and J usage is TRBJ2-6; D is ambiguous. This receptor was taken from a man younger than 30 in good health. Sample: naive CD8+ T cells sorted from blood. As DNA, the CDR3 is TGTGCCAGCACCTCCTCACACTCTGGGGCCAACGTCCTGACTTTC. The encoded protein is CASTSSHSGANVLTF.